This T cell receptor (beta chain) is from a study of blood T cell repertoires in COVID-19. Study as a whole: There were acute and convalescent COVID-19 samples, and they came from the United States, Italy and Spain. PBMCs, B-cell-depleted T cells, or T cells were the source of the cDNA or gDNA that made up the material.

Study processing details: The authors estimated nucleated cell counts from reference gene primer amplification. Assay: immunoSEQ multiplex PCR; the TCRdb copy retains only in-frame clones and omits some. From that table come the V and J calls and clone size; the DNA was used to work out D and trimming. This sample yields around 150,000 clones, of which 70% to 85% are seen a single time; roughly 11% belongs to the top ten. The CDR3 has 15 amino acids. Trimming took 0 bases from V and 6 from J; bases not matched to a gene: 6. Germline assignment: CDR1 SGHVS and CDR2 FQNEAQ. Specimen: peripheral blood. This receptor was taken from a man aged 60 to 75 who had recovered from COVID-19. The chain uses TRBV7-8 and TRBJ1-2, with 8 bases identical to TRBD1. Here the CDR3 reads CASSLARSGGDGYTF. The CDR3 DNA follows: TGTGCCAGCAGCTTAGCGCGGTCAGGGGGCGATGGCTACACCTTC.